This passage covers 17 T cell receptor beta chains from one sample sequenced in a study of T cell responses to AZD1222 COVID-19 vaccine. Assay used: immunoSEQ multiplex PCR; TCRdb lists only in-frame clones, some missing. In the table there are about 160,000 clones, about 92% of which are singletons. The starting material was peripheral blood, obtained 28 days after the second AZD1222 dose. Source of these receptors: an adult who received the AZD1222 COVID-19 vaccine.

The chain joins TRBV18 to TRBJ2-1, with 10 positions matching TRBD2. Germline V gives CDR1 KGHSH, CDR2 LQKENI. V was clipped by 1 base and J by 4 bases; unmatched bases: 4. The CDR3 runs 16 residues. The chain's CDR3 is CASSPQRGGYYNEQFF. DNA for the CDR3: TGTGCCAGCTCACCACAGCGGGGGGGATATTACAATGAGCAGTTCTTC.

CDR3 sequence (DNA): TGTGCCAGCAATGGGGACAGGACTTACGACAATGAGCAGTTCTTC. Residues: CASNGDRTYDNEQFF. The J gene is TRBJ2-1, the V gene TRBV6-6; 8 bases agree with TRBD1. V was pared by 7 bases and J by 5 bases, with 10 bases of the junction left unmatched. Germline values: CDR1 MNHNY, CDR2 SVGAGI (reference sequence). This CDR3 has 15 amino acids.

V gene TRBV9 combines with J gene TRBJ1-2; TRBD1 is a possible D gene (5 bases). CDR1 and CDR2 (germline): SGDLS, YYNGEE. The CDR3 is made up of 14 amino acids. V was trimmed by 4 bases and J by 8 bases, leaving 18 bases between them. The CDR3 DNA follows: TGTGCCAGCAGCAAGGGAGGGGTTATCAGGGGCTACACCTTC. It codes for CASSKGGVIRGYTF.

V usage is TRBV6-5 and J usage is TRBJ1-6; 7 bases are shared with TRBD1. CDR1 MNHEY and CDR2 SVGAGI come from the germline V gene. Trimming at V came to 8 bases and at J to 6 bases, leaving 7 bases not matched to a gene. The CDR3 length is 14 residues. CDR3 coding DNA: TGTGCCAGCGGGGAGACAGGGAGTAATTCACCCCTCCACTTT. Its protein is CASGETGSNSPLHF.

The chain employs TRBV29-1 and TRBJ1-2, with D possibly TRBD1 on 6 matching bases. The CDR3 runs 12 residues. CDR1 and CDR2 from the germline V gene are SQVTM and ANQGSEA. With 7 bases removed from V and 7 bases from J, the gap between germline ends came to 16 bases. CDR3 bases: TGCAGCGAGCAGACAGGTGATGGTGGCTACACCTTC. Translating gives CSEQTGDGGYTF. Full variable domain (missing parts from reference TRBV29-1 and TRBJ1-2): SAVISQKPSRDICQRGTSLTIQCQVDSQVTMMFWYRQQPGQSLTLIATANQGSEATYESGFVIDKFPISRPNLTFSTLTVSNMSPEDSSIYLCSEQTGDGGYTFGSGTRLTVV.

The CDR3 here is CASGLALLPGQVYEQYF. DNA of the CDR3: TGTGCTAGTGGTTTGGCCCTCCTCCCGGGACAGGTCTACGAGCAGTACTTC. The V and J genes are TRBV12-5 and TRBJ2-7; 8 nucleotides line up with TRBD1. V gave up 1 base and J gave up 3 bases; unmatched junction bases: 11. CDR1 and CDR2 from the germline V gene are LGHNT and FRNRAP. CDR3 length equals 17 residues.

This chain uses TRBV5-6 with TRBJ2-7, with D maybe TRBD1 (5 bases). Germline CDR1 SGHDT, CDR2 YYEEEE. The V and J ends lost 5 bases and 3 bases respectively, with 6 bases between them. This CDR3 comprises 11 residues. In DNA, the CDR3 is TGTGCCAGCAGTGACAGCTACGAGCAGTACTTC. Its translation: CASSDSYEQYF.

The chain employs TRBV3-1 (or the pseudogene TRBV3-2) and TRBJ2-2, with D tentatively TRBD1 (6 bases). V shed 1 base and J shed 0 bases, with 6 bases lying between them. Germline CDR1 LGHDT, CDR2 YNNKEL (reference sequence). CDR3 size: 15 residues. The CDR3 DNA is TGTGCCAGCAGCCAAGGGACAGCGAACACCGGGGAGCTGTTTTTT. Amino acid sequence: CASSQGTANTGELFF.

This clone has just one count. The gene calls are TRBV3-1 (or the pseudogene TRBV3-2) and TRBJ1-1, with 7 bases identical to TRBD1. Germline-derived CDR1 and CDR2 are LGHDT and YNNKEL (reference sequence). CDR3 length: 12 amino acids. Trimming at V came to 6 bases and at J to 6 bases, leaving 4 bases not matched to a gene. Here the CDR3 DNA reads TGTGCCAGCAGACGGACAGGATCTGAAGCTTTCTTT. Protein product: CASRRTGSEAFF.

This chain connects TRBV6-5 to TRBJ1-1; no firm D call. The CDR3 extends over 14 amino acids. Deletions cut 6 bases from V and 0 bases from J, with 11 bases between. The germline V gene has CDR1 MNHEY and CDR2 SVGAGI. This chain's CDR3 is CASSRRAMNTEAFF. CDR3 coding DNA: TGTGCCAGCAGCCGGAGGGCGATGAACACTGAAGCTTTCTTT.

This clone was seen ten or more times. At the DNA level, this CDR3 is encoded by other sequences in the same sample as well. The J gene is TRBJ1-1, the V gene TRBV18; possibly TRBD1 for D (5 bases). Germline assignment: CDR1 KGHSH and CDR2 LQKENI. CDR3 length: 15 residues. Trimming took off 0 bases at V and 4 bases at J, with 12 bases between the two ends. CDR3 sequence: CASSPPGQGGTEAFF. CDR3 DNA sequence: TGTGCCAGCTCACCACCAGGGCAGGGAGGCACTGAAGCTTTCTTT. Drawing the rest from reference TRBV18 and TRBJ1-1, the complete variable domain is NAGVMQNPRHLVRRRGQEARLRCSPMKGHSHVYWYRQLPEEGLKFMVYLQKENIIDESGMPKERFSAEFPKEGPSILRIQQVVRGDSAAYFCASSPPGQGGTEAFFGQGTRLTVV.

The rearrangement uses TRBV9 and TRBJ2-5; TRBD2 might be the D (7 bases). In germline, CDR1 is SGDLS, CDR2 YYNGEE. CDR3 length: 15 residues. Trimming took off 3 bases at V and 5 bases at J, with 17 bases between the two ends. The CDR3 DNA reads TGTGCCAGCAGCGCGGGGGGACAATTGGAGGAGACCCAGTACTTC. This codes for CASSAGGQLEETQYF.

On this clone: One end of the junction is discordant with germline, which a read error may explain. This chain connects TRBV11-2 to TRBJ1-1; D is perhaps TRBD1 (5 bases). Germline V CDR1 and CDR2: SGHAT, FQNNGV. CDR3 length equals 16 residues. CDR3 protein: CASTLSGGVGNTEAFF. The CDR3 nucleotides are TGTGCCAGCACCTTATCCGGGGGGGTCGGGAACACTGAAGCTTTCTTT.

The CDR3 loop reads CASSEGPGDTQYF. The CDR3 DNA reads as TGTGCCAGCAGCGAGGGGCCCGGAGATACGCAGTATTTT. The chain has TRBV5-5 and TRBJ2-3; D is tentatively TRBD1 or TRBD2 (5 bases each). The CDR3 totals 13 residues. Germline CDR1 SGHKS, CDR2 YYEKEE (reference sequence). V was cut by 4 bases and J by 5 bases, with 11 bases left in between.

The rearrangement uses TRBV7-2 and TRBJ2-3; D is perhaps TRBD1 or TRBD2 (6 bases each). The CDR3 contains 15 residues. Trimming removed 1 base from V and 0 bases from J, with 8 bases in between. CDR1 and CDR2 (germline): SGHTA, FQGNSA. The CDR3 sequence: CASSLGGASTDTQYF. CDR3 DNA: TGTGCCAGCAGCTTAGGGGGGGCGAGCACAGATACGCAGTATTTT.

The chain couples TRBV30 to TRBJ1-4; no firm D call. Germline CDR1 is GTSNPN and CDR2 is SVGIG (reference sequence). The CDR3 is 13 residues long. V was shortened by 0 bases and J by 7 bases, with 9 bases between the two germline ends. The CDR3 reads CAWSVGQREKLFF. CDR3 bases: TGTGCCTGGAGTGTGGGCCAGCGTGAAAAACTGTTTTTT.

The gene calls are TRBV6-5 and TRBJ1-5; D is possibly TRBD1 (5 bases). Germline V gene sequence: CDR1 MNHEY, CDR2 SVGAGI. V was cut by 2 bases and J by 6 bases, with 11 bases left in between. This CDR3 is 14 amino acids long. In nucleotides, the CDR3 is TGTGCCAGCAGTTACGGGGGGAGAGGTCAGCCCCAGCATTTT. This encodes CASSYGGRGQPQHF.